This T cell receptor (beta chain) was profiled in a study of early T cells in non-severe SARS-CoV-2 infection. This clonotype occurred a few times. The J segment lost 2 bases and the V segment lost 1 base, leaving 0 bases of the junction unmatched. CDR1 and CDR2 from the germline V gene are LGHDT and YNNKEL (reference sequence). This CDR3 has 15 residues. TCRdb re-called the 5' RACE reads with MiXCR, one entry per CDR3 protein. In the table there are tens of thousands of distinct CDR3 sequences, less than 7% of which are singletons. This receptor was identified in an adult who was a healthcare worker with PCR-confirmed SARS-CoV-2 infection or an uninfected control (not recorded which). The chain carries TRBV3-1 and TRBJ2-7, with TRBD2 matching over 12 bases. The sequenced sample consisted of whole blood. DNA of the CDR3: TGTGCCAGCAGCCAAGGGACTAGCGGGGCCTACGAGCAGTACTTC. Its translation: CASSQGTSGAYEQYF.